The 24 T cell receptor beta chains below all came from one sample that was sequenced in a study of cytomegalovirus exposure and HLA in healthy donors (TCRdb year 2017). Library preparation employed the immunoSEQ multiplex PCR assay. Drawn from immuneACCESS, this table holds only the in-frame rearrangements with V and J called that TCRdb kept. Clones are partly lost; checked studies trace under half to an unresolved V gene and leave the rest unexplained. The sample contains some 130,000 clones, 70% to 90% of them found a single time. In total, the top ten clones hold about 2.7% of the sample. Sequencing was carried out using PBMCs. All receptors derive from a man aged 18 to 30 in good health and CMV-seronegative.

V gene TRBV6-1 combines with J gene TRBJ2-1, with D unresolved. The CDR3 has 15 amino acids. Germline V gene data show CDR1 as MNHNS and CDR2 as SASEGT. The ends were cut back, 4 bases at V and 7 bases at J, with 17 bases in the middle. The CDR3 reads CASSANALRWNEQFF. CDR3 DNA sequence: TGTGCCAGCAGTGCGAACGCCCTCCGGTGGAATGAGCAGTTCTTC.

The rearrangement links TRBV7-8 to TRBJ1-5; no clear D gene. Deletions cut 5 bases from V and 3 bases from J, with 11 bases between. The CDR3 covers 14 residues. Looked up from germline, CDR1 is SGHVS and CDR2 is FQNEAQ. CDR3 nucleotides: TGTGCCAGCAGCGCTAACAGAGCCAATCAGCCCCAGCATTTT. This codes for CASSANRANQPQHF.

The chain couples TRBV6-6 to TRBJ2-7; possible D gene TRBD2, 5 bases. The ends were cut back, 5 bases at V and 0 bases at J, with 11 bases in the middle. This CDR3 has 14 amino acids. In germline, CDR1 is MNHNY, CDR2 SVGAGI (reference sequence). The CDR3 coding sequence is TGTGCCAGCAGTCTGGCGGCGGGCTCCTACGAGCAGTACTTC. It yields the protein CASSLAAGSYEQYF.

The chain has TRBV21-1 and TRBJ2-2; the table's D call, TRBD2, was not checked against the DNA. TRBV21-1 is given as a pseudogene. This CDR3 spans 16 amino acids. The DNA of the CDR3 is TGTGCCAGCAGCAAAGTTCACTGTTCGAACACCGGGGAGCTGTTTTTT. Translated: CASSKVHCSNTGELFF.

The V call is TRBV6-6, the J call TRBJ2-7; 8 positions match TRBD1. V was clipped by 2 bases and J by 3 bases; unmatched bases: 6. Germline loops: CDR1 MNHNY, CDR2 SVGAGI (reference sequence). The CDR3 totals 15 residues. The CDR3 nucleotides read TGTGCCAGCAGTTACGGGACAGGCCCCCTCTACGAGCAGTACTTC. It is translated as CASSYGTGPLYEQYF.

This chain's CDR3 is CASSLGQGSGSPQHF. The CDR3 coding sequence is TGTGCCAGCAGCTTGGGACAGGGGTCCGGTTCGCCCCAGCATTTT. The V gene is TRBV7-6, the J gene TRBJ1-5; 10 nucleotides align to TRBD1. V shed 3 bases and J 9 bases; nucleotides not matched to a gene: 8. Germline V gene sequence: CDR1 SGHVS, CDR2 FNYEAQ. The CDR3 loop spans 15 amino acids.

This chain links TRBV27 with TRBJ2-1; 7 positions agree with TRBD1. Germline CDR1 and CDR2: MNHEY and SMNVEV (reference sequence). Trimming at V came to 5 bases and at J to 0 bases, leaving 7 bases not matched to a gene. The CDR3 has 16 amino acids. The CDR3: CASSTPDRSSYNEQFF. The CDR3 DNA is TGTGCCAGCAGTACCCCGGACAGGAGCTCCTACAATGAGCAGTTCTTC.

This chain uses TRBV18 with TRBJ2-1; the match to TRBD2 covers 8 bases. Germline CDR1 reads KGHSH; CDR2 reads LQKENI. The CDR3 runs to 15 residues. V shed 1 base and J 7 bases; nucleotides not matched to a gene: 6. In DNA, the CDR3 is TGTGCCAGCTCACCACTCGCGGGGGGCTGGAATGAGCAGTTCTTC. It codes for CASSPLAGGWNEQFF.

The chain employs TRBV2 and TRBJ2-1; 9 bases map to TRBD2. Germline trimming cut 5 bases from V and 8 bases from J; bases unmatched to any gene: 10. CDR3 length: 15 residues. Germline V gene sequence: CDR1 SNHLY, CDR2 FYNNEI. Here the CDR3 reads CASSPGTSFVDEQFF. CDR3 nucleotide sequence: TGTGCCAGCAGTCCCGGGACTAGCTTCGTTGATGAGCAGTTCTTC.

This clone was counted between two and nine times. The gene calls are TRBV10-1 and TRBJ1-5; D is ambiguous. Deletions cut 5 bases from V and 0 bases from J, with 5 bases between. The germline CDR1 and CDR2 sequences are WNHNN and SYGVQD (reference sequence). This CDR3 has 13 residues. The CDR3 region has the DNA TGCGCCAGCAGTCAGGATAGCAATCAGCCCCAGCATTTT. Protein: CASSQDSNQPQHF.

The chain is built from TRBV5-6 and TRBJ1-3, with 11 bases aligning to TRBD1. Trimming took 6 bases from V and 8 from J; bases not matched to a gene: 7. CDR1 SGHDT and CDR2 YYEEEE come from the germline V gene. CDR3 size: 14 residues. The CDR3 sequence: CASIRMGQGDTIYF. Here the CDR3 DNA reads TGTGCCAGCATCAGAATGGGACAGGGGGACACCATATATTTT.

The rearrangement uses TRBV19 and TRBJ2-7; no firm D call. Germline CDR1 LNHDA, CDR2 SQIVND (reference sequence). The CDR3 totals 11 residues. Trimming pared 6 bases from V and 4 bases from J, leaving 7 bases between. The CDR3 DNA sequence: TGTGCCAGTAGGCAGAATTACGAGCAGTACTTC. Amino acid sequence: CASRQNYEQYF.

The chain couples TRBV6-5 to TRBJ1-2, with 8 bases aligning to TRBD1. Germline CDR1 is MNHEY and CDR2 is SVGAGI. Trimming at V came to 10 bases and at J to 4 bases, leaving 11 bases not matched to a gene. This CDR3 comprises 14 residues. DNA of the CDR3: TGTGCCACCAGGATGACAGGGGAAATCTATGGCTACACCTTC. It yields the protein CATRMTGEIYGYTF.

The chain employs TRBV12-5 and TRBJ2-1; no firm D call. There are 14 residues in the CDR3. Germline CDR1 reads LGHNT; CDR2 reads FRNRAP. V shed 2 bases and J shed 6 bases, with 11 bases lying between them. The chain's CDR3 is CASGLPTVVNEQFF. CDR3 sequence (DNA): TGTGCTAGTGGTTTGCCGACTGTTGTCAATGAGCAGTTCTTC. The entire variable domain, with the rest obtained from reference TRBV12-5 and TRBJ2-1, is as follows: DARVTQTPRHKVTEMGQEVTMRCQPILGHNTVFWYRQTMMQGLELLAYFRNRAPLDDSGMPKDRFSAEMPDATLATLKIQPSEPRDSAVYFCASGLPTVVNEQFFGPGTRLTVL.

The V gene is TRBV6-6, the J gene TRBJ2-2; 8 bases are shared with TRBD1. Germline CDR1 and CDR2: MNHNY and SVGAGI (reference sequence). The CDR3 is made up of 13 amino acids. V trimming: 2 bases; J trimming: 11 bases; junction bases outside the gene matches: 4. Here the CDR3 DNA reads TGTGCCAGCAGTTACGGTCAGGGGGCAGAGCTGTTTTTT. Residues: CASSYGQGAELFF.

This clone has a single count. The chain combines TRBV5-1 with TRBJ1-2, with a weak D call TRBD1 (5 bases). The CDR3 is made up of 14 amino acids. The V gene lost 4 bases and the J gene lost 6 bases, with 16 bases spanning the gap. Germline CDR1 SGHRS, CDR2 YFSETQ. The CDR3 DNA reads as TGCGCCAGCAGCCCCGGGGGGTTTGATGATGGCTACACCTTC. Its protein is CASSPGGFDDGYTF.

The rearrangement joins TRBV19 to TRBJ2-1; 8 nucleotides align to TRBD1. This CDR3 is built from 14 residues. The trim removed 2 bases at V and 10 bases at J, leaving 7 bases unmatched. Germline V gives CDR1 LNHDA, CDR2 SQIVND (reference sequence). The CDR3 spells CASSIPQQGEEQFF. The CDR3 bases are TGTGCCAGTAGTATACCTCAACAGGGGGAAGAGCAGTTCTTC.

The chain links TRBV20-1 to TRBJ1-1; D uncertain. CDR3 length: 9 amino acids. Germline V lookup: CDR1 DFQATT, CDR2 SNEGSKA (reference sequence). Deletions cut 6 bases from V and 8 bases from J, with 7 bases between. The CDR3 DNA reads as TGCAGTGCGTCGAGAGAAGCTTTCTTT. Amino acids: CSASREAFF.

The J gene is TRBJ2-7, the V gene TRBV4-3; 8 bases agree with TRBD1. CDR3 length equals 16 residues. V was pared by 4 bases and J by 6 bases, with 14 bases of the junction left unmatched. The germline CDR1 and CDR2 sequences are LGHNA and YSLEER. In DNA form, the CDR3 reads TGCGCCAGCAGCCCGAGCCGGCGGACAGGGATGGGCGAGCAGTACTTC. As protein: CASSPSRRTGMGEQYF.

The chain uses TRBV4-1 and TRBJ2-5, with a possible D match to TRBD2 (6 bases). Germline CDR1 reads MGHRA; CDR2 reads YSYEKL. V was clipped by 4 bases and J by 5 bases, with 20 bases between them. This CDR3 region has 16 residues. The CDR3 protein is CASSRGWDSLGETQYF. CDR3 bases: TGCGCCAGCAGCCGGGGATGGGACTCTCTGGGGGAGACCCAGTACTTC.

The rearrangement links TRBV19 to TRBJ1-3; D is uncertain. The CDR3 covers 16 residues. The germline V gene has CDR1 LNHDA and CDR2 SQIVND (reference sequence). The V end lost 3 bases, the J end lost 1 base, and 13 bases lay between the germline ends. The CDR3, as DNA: TGTGCCAGTAGTATGACGAGGGCAAGGTCTGGAAACACCATATATTTT. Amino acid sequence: CASSMTRARSGNTIYF.

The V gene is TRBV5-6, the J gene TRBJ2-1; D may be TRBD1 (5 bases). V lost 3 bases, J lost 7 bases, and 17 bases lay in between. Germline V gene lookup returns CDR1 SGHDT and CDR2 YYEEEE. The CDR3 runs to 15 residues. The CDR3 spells CASSSRRQGSNEQFF. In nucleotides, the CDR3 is TGTGCCAGCAGCTCCCGCCGGCAGGGCTCGAATGAGCAGTTCTTC.

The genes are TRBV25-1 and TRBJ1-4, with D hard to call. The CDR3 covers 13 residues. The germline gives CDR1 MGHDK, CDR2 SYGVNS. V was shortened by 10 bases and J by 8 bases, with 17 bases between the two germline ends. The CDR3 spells CATETPAGEKLFF. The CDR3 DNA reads TGTGCCACCGAGACTCCAGCCGGGGAAAAACTGTTTTTT.

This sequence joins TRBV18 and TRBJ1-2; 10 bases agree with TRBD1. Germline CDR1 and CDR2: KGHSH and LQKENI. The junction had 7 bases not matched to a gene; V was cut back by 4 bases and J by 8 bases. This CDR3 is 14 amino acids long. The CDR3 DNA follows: TGTGCCAGCTCACTAGACAGGGGGCATCGGGGCTACACCTTC. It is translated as CASSLDRGHRGYTF.